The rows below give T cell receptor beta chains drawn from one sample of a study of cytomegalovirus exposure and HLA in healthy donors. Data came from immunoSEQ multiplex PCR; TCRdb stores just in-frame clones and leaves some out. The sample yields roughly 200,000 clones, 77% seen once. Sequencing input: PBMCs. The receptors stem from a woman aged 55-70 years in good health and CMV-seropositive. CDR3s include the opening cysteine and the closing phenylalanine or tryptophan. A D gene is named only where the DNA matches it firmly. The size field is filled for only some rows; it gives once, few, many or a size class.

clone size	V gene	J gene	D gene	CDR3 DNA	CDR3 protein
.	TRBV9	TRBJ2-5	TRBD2	TGTGCCAGCAGCGGATATAGCGGGAGTGGGGAGACCCAGTACTTC	CASSGYSGSGETQYF
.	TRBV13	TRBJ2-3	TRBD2	TGTGCCAGCAGCTTATGGCCCCAATCCGACCCTAGCGGGGGGACCCTGAAGGACACGCAGTATTTT	CASSLWPQSDPSGGTLKDTQYF
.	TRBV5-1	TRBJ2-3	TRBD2	TGCGCCAGCAGCACGGGACTAGCGGGAGGGCCGACAGATACGCAGTATTTT	CASSTGLAGGPTDTQYF
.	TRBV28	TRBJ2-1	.	TGTGCCAGCAAGGCTCCGTCGACTAACTCGGCTGAGCAGTTCTTC	CASKAPSTNSAEQFF
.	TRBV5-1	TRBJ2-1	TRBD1	TGCGCCAGCAGCCTACTGACAGGGGGGGTGCAGTTCTTC	CASSLLTGGVQFF
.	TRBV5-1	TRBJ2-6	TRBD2	TGCGCCAGCAGCTTGGGACTAGCGGGGGGTCACCTCTCTGGGGCCAACGTCCTGACTTTC	CASSLGLAGGHLSGANVLTF
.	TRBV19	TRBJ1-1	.	TGTGCCAGCAACCGGGGCACTGAAGCTTTCTTT	CASNRGTEAFF
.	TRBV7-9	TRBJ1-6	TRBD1	TGTGCCAGCAGTGGACAGGGGAATTCACCCCTCCACTTT	CASSGQGNSPLHF
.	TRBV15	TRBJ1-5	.	TGTGCCACCAGCAGATCCCGGGGGGGCCAGCCCCAGCATTTT	CATSRSRGGQPQHF
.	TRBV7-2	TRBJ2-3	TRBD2	TGTGCCAGCAGCTTCTCGCTAGCGGGTGGTACAGATACGCAGTATTTT	CASSFSLAGGTDTQYF
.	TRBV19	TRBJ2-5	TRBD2	TGTGCCACTTCGCTACTAGCGGGGGGCCAAGAGACCCAGTACTTC	CATSLLAGGQETQYF
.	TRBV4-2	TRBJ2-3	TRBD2	TGTGCCAGCAGCCAAGTACCGGGACTAGCGGGGGGGCTTGCTAGCACAGATACGCAGTATTTT	CASSQVPGLAGGLASTDTQYF
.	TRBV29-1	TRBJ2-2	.	TGCAGCGTTGATCTGGGCCCCGGGGAGCTGTTTTTT	CSVDLGPGELFF
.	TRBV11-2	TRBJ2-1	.	TGTGCCAGCAGCCGCCGGGACTTCGAGCAGTTCTTC	CASSRRDFEQFF
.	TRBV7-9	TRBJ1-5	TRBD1	TGTGCTAGCAGCTCAAACCGGGACAGGGGCCCTTATAGCAATCAGCCCCAGCATTTT	CASSSNRDRGPYSNQPQHF
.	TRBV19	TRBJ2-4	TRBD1	TGTGCCAGTAGTGGCCCGTACAGGGGGTTAGCCAAAAACATTCAGTACTTC	CASSGPYRGLAKNIQYF
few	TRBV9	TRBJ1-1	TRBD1	TGTGCCAGCAGCCCCCGAGAAGCCCCCTCCGGGACAGGGCCCCACACTGAAGCTTTCTTT	CASSPREAPSGTGPHTEAFF
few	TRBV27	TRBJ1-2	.	TGTGCCACTTCCCCAGGGAGGTGGAACTATGGCTACACCTTC	CATSPGRWNYGYTF
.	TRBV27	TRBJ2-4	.	TGTGCCAGCAGCGGACAGCTAGCCAAAAACATTCAGTACTTC	CASSGQLAKNIQYF
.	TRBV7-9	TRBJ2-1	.	TGTGCCAGCAGGTTGGCGGTGGATGAGCAGTTCTTC	CASRLAVDEQFF